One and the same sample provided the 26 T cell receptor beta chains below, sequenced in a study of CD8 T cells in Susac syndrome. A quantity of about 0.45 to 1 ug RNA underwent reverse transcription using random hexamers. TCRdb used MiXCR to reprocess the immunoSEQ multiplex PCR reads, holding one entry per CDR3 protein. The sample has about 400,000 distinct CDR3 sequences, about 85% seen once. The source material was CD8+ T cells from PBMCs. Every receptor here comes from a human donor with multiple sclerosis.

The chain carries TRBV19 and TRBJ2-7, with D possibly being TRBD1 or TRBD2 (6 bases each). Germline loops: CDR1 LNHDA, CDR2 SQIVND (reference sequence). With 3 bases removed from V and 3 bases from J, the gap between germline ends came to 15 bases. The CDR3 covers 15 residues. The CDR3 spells CASSIGAEGGYEQYF. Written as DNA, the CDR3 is TGTGCCAGTAGTATCGGGGCCGAGGGGGGCTACGAGCAGTACTTC.

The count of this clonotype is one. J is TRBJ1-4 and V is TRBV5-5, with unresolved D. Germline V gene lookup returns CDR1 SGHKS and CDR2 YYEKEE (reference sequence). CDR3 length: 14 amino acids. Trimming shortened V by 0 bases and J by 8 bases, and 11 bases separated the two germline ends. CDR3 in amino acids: CASSLGEGGEKLFF. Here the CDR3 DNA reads TGTGCCAGCAGCTTGGGGGAGGGTGGGGAAAAACTGTTTTTT.

The CDR3: CASSEEERGSGNEQFF. CDR3 in DNA: TGTGCCAGCAGTGAAGAAGAGCGGGGGTCGGGGAATGAGCAGTTCTTC. The chain couples TRBV6-1 to TRBJ2-1, with TRBD2 identical over 8 bases. Germline trimming cut 1 base from V and 7 bases from J; bases unmatched to any gene: 9. Per germline, CDR1 MNHNS and CDR2 SASEGT. CDR3 length: 16 amino acids.

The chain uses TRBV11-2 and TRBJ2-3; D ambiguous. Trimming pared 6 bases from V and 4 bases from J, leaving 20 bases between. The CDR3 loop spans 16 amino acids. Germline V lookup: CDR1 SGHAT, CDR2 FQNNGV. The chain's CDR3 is CASRSIRSVPADTQYF. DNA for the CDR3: TGTGCCAGCAGGTCGATCCGTTCCGTTCCGGCAGATACGCAGTATTTT.

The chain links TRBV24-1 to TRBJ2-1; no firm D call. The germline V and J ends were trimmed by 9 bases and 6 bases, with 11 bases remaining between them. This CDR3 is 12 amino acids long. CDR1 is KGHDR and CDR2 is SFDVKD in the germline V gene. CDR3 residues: CATQSPGNEQFF. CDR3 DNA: TGTGCCACCCAGTCTCCTGGCAATGAGCAGTTCTTC.

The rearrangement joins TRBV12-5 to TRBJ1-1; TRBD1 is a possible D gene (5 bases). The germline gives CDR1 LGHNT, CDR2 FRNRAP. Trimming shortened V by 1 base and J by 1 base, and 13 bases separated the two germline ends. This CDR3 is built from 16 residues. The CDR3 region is CASGLGGTGSNTEAFF. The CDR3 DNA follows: TGTGCTAGTGGTTTGGGGGGCACAGGATCGAACACTGAAGCTTTCTTT.

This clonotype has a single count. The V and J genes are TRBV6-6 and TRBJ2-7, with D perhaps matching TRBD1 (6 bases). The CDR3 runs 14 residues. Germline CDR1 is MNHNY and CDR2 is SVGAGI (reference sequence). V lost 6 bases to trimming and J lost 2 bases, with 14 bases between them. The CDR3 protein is CASSLQGTTYEQYF. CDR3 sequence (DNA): TGTGCCAGCAGCCTACAGGGAACCACCTACGAGCAGTACTTC.

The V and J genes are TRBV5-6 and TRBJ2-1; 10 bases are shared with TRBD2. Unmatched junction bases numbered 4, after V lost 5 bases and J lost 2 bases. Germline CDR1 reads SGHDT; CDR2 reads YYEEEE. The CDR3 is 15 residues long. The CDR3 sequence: CASRPLAGAYNEQFF. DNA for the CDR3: TGTGCCAGCAGGCCCCTAGCGGGGGCCTACAATGAGCAGTTCTTC.

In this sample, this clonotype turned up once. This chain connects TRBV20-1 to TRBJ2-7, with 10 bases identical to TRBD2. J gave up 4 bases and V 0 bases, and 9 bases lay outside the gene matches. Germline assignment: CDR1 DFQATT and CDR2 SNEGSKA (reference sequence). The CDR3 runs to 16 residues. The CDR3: CSARDRLAGDVYEQYF. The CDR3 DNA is TGCAGTGCTAGAGATCGGCTAGCGGGGGATGTTTACGAGCAGTACTTC.

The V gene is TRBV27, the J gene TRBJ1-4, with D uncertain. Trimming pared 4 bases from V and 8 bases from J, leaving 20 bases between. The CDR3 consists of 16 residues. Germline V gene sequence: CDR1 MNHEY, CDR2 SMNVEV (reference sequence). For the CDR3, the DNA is TGTGCCAGCAGTTCTCTCGGGGAGGACTCGGACGAAAAACTGTTTTTT. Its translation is CASSSLGEDSDEKLFF.

CDR3 DNA sequence: TGTGCCAGCAGTTACACGCAGGGAGCCAATTCACCCCTCCACTTT. Translating it yields CASSYTQGANSPLHF. This chain links TRBV6-6 with TRBJ1-6; D is possibly TRBD1 (5 bases). The germline V gene has CDR1 MNHNY and CDR2 SVGAGI (reference sequence). V lost 2 bases, J lost 7 bases, and 12 bases lay in between. CDR3 length equals 15 residues.

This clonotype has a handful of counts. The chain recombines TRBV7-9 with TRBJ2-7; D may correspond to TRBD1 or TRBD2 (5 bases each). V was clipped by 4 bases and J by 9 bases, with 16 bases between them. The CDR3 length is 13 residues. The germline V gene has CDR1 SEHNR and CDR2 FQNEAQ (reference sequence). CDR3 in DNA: TGTGCCAGCAGCTCCCTACGGGACGGCGGGCAGTACTTC. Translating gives CASSSLRDGGQYF.

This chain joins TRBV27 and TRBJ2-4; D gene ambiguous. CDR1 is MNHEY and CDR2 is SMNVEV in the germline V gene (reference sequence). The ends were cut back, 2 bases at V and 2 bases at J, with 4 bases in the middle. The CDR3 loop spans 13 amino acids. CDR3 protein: CASSLASKNIQYF. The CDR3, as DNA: TGTGCCAGCAGTTTAGCATCCAAAAACATTCAGTACTTC.

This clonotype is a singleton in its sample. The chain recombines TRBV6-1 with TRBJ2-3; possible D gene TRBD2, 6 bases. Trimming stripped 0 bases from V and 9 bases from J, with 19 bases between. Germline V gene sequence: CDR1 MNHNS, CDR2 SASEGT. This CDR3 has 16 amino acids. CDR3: CASSEAPTSPIETQYF. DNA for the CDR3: TGTGCCAGCAGTGAAGCGCCGACTAGTCCCATTGAAACGCAGTATTTT.

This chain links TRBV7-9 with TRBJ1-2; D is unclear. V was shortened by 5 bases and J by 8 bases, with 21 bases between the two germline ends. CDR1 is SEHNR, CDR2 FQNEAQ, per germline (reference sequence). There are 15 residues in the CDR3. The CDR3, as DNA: TGTGCCAGCAGCGTACGTCGCTTTGGGCTCGGGGGCTACACCTTC. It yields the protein CASSVRRFGLGGYTF.

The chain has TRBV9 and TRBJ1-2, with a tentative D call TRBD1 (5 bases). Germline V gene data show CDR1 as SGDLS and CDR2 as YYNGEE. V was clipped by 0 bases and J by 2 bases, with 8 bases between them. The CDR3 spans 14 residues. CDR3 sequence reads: CASSVESGNYGYTF. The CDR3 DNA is TGTGCCAGCAGCGTAGAATCAGGGAACTATGGCTACACCTTC. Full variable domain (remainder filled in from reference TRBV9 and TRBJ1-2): DSGVTQTPKHLITATGQRVTLRCSPRSGDLSVYWYQQSLDQGLQFLIQYYNGEERAKGNILERFSAQQFPDLHSELNLSSLELGDSALYFCASSVESGNYGYTFGSGTRLTVV.

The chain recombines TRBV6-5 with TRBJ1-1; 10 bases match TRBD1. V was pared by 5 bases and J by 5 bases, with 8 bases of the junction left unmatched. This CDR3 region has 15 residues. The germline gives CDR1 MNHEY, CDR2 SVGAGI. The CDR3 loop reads CASSTSGTGDTEAFF. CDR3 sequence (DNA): TGTGCCAGCAGTACCTCGGGGACAGGGGATACTGAAGCTTTCTTT.

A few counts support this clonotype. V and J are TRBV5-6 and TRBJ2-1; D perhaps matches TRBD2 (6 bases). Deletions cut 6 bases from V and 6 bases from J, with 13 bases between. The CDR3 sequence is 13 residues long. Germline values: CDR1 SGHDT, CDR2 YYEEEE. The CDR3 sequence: CASTLGGSNEQFF. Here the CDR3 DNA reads TGTGCCAGCACCCTGGGGGGTTCCAATGAGCAGTTCTTC.

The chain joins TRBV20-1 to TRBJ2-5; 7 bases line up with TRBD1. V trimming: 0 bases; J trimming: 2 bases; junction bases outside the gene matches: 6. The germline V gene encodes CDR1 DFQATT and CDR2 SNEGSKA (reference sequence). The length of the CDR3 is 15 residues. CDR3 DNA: TGCAGTGCTAGAGACTTCCGGGACAGACAAGAGACCCAGTACTTC. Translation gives CSARDFRDRQETQYF.

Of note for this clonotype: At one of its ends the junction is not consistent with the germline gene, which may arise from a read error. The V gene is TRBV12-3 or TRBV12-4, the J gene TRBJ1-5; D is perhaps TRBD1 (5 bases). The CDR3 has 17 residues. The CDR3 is CASSASQGGWKNLPQHF. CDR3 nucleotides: TGTGCCAGCAGTGCCTCCCAGGGAGGATGGAAAAATCTGCCCCAGCATTTT.

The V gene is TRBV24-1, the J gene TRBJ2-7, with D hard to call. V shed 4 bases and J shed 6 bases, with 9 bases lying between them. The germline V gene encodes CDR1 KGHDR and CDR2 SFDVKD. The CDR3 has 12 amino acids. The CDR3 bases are TGTGCCACCAGTGAATCCGACGGCGAGCAGTACTTC. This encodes CATSESDGEQYF.

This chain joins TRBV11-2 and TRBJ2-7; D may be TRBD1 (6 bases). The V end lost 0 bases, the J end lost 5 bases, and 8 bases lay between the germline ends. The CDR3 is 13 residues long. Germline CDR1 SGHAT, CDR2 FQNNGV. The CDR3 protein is CASSLDTGNEQYF. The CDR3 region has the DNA TGTGCCAGCAGCTTAGATACAGGGAACGAGCAGTACTTC.

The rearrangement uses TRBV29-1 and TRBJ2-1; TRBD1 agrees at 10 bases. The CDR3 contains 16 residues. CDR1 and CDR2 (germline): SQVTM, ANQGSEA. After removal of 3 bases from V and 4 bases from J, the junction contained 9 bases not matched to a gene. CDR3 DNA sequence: TGCAGCGTTGATATCGCGGACAGGGGGGATTACAATGAGCAGTTCTTC. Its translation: CSVDIADRGDYNEQFF.

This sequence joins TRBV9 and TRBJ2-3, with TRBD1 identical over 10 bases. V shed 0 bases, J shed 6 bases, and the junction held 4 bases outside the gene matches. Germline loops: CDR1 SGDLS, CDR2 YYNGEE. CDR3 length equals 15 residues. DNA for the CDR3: TGTGCCAGCAGCGTAGAAGGGACAGGGGCTGATACGCAGTATTTT. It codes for CASSVEGTGADTQYF.

CDR3 amino acids: CASSTVGAREQFF. CDR3 in DNA: TGTGCCAGCAGTACCGTCGGGGCCCGGGAGCAGTTCTTC. This chain links TRBV12-3 or TRBV12-4 with TRBJ2-1; tentatively, D is TRBD1 or TRBD2 (5 bases each). This CDR3 is 13 amino acids long. V lost 5 bases to trimming and J lost 10 bases, with 15 bases between them.

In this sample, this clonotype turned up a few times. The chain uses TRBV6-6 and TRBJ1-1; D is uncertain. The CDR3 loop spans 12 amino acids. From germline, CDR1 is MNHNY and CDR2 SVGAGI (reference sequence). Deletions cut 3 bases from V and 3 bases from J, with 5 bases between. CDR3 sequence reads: CASSYGDTEAFF. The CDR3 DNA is TGTGCCAGCAGTTATGGGGACACTGAAGCTTTCTTT.